Given below is one T cell receptor (beta chain) in context. Its antigen remains unidentified. The data were obtained in a study of early stage breast cancer tumors. Study conclusions and caveats: Tumor and normal breast were distinguished via blood comparison in about 85% of the 16 patients.

Libraries were prepared by immunoSEQ multiplex PCR; TCRdb keeps only in-frame clonotypes and omits some of them. The data show fewer than 80,000 clones, more than 70% seen once. Germline V CDR1 and CDR2: MNHNY, SVGAGI (reference sequence). This CDR3 is built from 15 residues. J lost 7 bases, V lost 4 bases, and 6 bases had no gene match. Sequencing was performed on blood. This receptor was identified in a person in their 40s with breast cancer. The chain links TRBV6-6 to TRBJ2-1, with TRBD2 matching over 11 bases. CDR3 nucleotide sequence: TGTGCCAGCAGTTTAGCGGGAGGGCCTGGGAATGAGCAGTTCTTC. Translation gives CASSLAGGPGNEQFF.